This T cell receptor (beta chain) was captured by sequencing in a study of T cell changes during pregnancy in multiple sclerosis. Assay used: immunoSEQ multiplex PCR; TCRdb lists only in-frame clones, some missing. The sample lists approximately 51,000 clones; 85% to 95% were seen once. V shed 1 base and J shed 0 bases, with 3 bases lying between them. Germline loops: CDR1 SEHNR, CDR2 FQNEAQ (reference sequence). CDR3 length: 13 residues. The count of this clone is one. The specimen was CD4+ T cells from peripheral blood mononuclear cells, collected in the second trimester of pregnancy. The receptor was derived from a female donor with multiple sclerosis, enrolled in a pregnancy study. V usage is TRBV7-9 and J usage is TRBJ1-1; no reliable D call. The CDR3: CASSLVVNTEAFF. In DNA form, the CDR3 reads TGTGCCAGCAGCTTAGTAGTGAACACTGAAGCTTTCTTT.